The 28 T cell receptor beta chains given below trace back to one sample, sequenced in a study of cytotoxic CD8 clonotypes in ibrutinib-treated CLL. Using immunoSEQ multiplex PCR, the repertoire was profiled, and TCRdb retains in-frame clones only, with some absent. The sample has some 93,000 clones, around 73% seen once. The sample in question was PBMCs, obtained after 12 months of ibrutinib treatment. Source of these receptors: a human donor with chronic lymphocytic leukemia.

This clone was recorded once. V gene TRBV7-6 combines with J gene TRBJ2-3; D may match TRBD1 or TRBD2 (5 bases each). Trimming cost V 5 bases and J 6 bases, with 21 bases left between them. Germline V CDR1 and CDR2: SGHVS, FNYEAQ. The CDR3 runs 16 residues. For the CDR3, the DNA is TGTGCCAGCAGCCTCCCGCCGGGACCAAACACGGATACGCAGTATTTT. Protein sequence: CASSLPPGPNTDTQYF.

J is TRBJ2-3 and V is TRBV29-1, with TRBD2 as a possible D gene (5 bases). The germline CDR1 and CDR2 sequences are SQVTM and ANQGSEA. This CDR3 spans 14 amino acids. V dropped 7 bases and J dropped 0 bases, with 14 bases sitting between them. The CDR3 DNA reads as TGCAGCGCCGCACGGGGTACTAGCACAGATACGCAGTATTTT. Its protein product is CSAARGTSTDTQYF.

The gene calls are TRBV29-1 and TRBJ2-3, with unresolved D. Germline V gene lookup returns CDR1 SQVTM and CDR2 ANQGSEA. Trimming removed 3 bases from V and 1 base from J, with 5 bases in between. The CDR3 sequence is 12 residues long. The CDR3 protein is CSVDQRTDTQYF. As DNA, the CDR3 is TGCAGCGTTGATCAGCGCACAGATACGCAGTATTTT.

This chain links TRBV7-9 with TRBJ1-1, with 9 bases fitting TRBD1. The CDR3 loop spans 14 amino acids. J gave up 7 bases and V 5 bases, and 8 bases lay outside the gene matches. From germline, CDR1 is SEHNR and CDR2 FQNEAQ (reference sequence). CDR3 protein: CASSLRTGDIEAFF. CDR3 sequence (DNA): TGTGCCAGCAGCCTACGGACAGGGGACATTGAAGCTTTCTTT.

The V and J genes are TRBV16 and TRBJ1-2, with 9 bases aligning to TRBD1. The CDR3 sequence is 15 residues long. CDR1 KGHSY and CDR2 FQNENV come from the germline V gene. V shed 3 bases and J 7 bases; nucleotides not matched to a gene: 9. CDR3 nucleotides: TGTGCCAGCAGCCAGACCAGGGACAGGGTTAGTGGCTACACCTTC. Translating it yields CASSQTRDRVSGYTF.

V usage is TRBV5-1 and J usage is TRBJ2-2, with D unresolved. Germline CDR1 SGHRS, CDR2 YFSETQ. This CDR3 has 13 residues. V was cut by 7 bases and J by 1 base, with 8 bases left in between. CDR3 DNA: TGCGCCAGCTTCCTGGGGAACACCGGGGAGCTGTTTTTT. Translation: CASFLGNTGELFF.

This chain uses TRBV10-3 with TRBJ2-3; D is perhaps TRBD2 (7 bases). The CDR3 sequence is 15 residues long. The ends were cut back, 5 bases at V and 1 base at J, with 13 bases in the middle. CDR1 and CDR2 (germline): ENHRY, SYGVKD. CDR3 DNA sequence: TGTGCCATCAGTTACGAGGGGGGGGGCACAGATACGCAGTATTTT. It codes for CAISYEGGGTDTQYF.

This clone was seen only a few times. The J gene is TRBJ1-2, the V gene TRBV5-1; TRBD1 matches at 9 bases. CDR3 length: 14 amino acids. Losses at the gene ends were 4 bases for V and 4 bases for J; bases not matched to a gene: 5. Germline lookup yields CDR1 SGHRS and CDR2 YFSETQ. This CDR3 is CASSPGTGSYGYTF. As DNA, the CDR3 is TGCGCCAGCAGCCCTGGGACAGGGAGCTATGGCTACACCTTC. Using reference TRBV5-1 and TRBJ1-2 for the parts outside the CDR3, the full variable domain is KAGVTQTPRYLIKTRGQQVTLSCSPISGHRSVSWYQQTPGQGLQFLFEYFSETQRNKGNFPGRFSGRQFSNSRSEMNVSTLELGDSALYLCASSPGTGSYGYTFGSGTRLTVV.

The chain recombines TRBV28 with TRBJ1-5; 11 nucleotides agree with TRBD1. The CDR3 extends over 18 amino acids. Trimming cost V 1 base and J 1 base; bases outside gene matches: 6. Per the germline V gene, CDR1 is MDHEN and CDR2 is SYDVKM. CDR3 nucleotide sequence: TGTGCCAGCAGTTTATCGGGACAGGGGGTTGGAAGCAATCAGCCCCAGCATTTT. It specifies CASSLSGQGVGSNQPQHF. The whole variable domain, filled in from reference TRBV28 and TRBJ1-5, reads DVKVTQSSRYLVKRTGEKVFLECVQDMDHENMFWYRQDPGLGLRLIYFSYDVKMKEKGDIPEGYSVSREKKERFSLILESASTNQTSMYLCASSLSGQGVGSNQPQHFGDGTRLSIL.

The CDR3 is CASRGEGNQPQHF. The DNA for the CDR3 is TGTGCCAGCAGGGGAGAGGGCAATCAGCCCCAGCATTTT. The chain is built from TRBV25-1 and TRBJ1-5; D remains unclear. This CDR3 has 13 residues. V lost 6 bases to trimming and J lost 2 bases, with 8 bases between them. Per the germline V gene, CDR1 is MGHDK and CDR2 is SYGVNS.

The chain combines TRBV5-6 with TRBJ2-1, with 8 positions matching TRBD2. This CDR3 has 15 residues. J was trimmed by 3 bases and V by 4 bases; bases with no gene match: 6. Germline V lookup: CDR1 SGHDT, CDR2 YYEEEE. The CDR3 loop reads CASSGTRTGYNEQFF. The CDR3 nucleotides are TGTGCCAGCAGCGGGACTAGAACGGGCTACAATGAGCAGTTCTTC.

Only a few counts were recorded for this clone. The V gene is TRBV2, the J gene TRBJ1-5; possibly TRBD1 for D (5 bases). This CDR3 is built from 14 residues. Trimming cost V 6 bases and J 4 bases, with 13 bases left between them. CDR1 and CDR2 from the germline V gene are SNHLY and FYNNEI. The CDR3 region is CASSPRGGNQPQHF. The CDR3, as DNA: TGTGCCAGCAGCCCTCGGGGGGGGAATCAGCCCCAGCATTTT.

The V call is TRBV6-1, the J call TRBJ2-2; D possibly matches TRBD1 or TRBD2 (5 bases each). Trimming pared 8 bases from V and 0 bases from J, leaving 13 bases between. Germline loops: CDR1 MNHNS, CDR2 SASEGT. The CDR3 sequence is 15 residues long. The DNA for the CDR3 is TGTGCCAGCTCCAGGGCGGGCCCGAACACCGGGGAGCTGTTTTTT. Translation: CASSRAGPNTGELFF.

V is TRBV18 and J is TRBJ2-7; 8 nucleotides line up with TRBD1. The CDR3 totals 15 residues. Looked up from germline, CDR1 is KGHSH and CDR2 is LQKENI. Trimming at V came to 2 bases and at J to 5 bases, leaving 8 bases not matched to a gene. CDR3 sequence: CASSPITGGDHEQYF. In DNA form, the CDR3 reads TGTGCCAGCTCACCAATAACAGGGGGAGACCACGAGCAGTACTTC.

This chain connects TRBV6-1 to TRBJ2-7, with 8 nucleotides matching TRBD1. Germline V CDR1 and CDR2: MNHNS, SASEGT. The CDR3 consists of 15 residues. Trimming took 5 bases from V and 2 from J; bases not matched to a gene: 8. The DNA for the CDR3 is TGTGCCAGCAGTAAGGCCGGGACAGGAACCTACGAGCAGTACTTC. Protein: CASSKAGTGTYEQYF.

CDR3 amino acids: CASSGGQGSNQPQHF. CDR3 sequence (DNA): TGCGCCAGCAGTGGGGGACAGGGAAGCAATCAGCCCCAGCATTTT. This chain joins TRBV10-1 and TRBJ1-5; TRBD1 agrees at 9 bases. CDR3 length: 15 residues. Germline assignment: CDR1 WNHNN and CDR2 SYGVQD (reference sequence). J lost 1 base, V lost 4 bases, and 2 bases had no gene match.

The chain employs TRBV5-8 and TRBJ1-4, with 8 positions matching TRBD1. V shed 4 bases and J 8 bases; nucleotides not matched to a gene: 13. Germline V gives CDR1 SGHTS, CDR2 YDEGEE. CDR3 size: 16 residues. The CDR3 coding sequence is TGTGCCAGCAGCCCCAGGCAGGGGGCTTCAGGGGAAAAACTGTTTTTT. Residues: CASSPRQGASGEKLFF. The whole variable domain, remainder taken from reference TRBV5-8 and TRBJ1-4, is EAGVTQSPTHLIKTRGQQATLRCSPISGHTSVYWYQQALGLGLQFLLWYDEGEERNRGNFPPRFSGRQFPNYSSELNVNALELEDSALYLCASSPRQGASGEKLFFGSGTQLSVL.

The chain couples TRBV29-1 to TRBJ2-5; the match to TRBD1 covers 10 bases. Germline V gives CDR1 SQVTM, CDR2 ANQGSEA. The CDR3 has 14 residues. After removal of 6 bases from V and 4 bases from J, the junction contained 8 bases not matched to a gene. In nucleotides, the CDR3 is TGCAGCGTCGGTGACAGGGGGCTCGCAGAGACCCAGTACTTC. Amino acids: CSVGDRGLAETQYF.

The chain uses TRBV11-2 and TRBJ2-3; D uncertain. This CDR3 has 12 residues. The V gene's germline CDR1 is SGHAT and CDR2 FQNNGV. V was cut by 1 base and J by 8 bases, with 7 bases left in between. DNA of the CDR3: TGTGCCAGCAGCTTAGGAGAGGTTACGCAGTATTTT. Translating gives CASSLGEVTQYF.

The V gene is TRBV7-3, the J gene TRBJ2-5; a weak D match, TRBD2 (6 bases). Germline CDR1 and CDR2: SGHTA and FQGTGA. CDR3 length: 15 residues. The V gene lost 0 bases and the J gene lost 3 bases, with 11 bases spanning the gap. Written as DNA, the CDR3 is TGTGCCAGCAGCTTAACCGGTCGCGGGGAAGAGACCCAGTACTTC. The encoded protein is CASSLTGRGEETQYF.

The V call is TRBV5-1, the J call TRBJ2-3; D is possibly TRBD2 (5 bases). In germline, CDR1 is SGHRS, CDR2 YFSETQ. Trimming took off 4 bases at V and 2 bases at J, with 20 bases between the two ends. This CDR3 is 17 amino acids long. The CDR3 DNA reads TGCGCCAGCAGCCGACTACTAAAAAACTTAAACACAGATACGCAGTATTTT. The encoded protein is CASSRLLKNLNTDTQYF.

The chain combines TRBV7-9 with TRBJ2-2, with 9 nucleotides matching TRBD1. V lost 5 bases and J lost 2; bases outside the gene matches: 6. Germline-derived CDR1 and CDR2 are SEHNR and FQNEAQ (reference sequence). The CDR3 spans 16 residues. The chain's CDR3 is CASSLYRGRNTGELFF. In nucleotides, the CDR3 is TGTGCCAGCAGCCTCTACAGGGGGCGAAACACCGGGGAGCTGTTTTTT.

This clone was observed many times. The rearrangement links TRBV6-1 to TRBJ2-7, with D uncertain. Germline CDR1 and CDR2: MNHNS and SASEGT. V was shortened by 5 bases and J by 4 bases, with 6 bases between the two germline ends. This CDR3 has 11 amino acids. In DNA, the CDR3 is TGTGCCAGCAGTTGGGCTTACGAGCAGTACTTC. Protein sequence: CASSWAYEQYF.

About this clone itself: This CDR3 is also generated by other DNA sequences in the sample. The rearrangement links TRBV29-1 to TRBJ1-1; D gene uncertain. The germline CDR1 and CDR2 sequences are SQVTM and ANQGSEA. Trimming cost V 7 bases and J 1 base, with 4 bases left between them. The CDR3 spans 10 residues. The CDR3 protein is CSAQNTEAFF. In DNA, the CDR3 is TGCAGCGCGCAGAACACTGAAGCTTTCTTT.

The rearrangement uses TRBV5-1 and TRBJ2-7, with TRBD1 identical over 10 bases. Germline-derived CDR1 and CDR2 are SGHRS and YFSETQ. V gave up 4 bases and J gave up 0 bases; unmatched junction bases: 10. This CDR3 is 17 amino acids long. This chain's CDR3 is CASSPPMTGGFSYEQYF. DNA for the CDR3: TGCGCCAGCAGCCCGCCGATGACAGGGGGCTTCTCCTACGAGCAGTACTTC.

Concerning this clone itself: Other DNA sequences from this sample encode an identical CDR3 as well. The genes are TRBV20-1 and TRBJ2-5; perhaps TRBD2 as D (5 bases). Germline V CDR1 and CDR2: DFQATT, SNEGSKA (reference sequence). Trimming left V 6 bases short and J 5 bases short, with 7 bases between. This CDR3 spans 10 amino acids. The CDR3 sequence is CSAGGETQYF. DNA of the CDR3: TGCAGTGCCGGCGGGGAGACCCAGTACTTC.

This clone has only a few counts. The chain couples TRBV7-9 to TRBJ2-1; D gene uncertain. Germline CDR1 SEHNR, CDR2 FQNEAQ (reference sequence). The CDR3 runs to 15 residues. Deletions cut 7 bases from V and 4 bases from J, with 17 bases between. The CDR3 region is CASNPGTTTYNEQFF. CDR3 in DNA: TGTGCCAGCAACCCGGGCACCACCACTTACAATGAGCAGTTCTTC.

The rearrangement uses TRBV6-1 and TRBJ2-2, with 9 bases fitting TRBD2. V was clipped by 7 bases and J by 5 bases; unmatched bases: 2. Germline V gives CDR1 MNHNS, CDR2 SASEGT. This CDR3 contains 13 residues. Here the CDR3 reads CASTRGGTGELFF. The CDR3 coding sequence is TGTGCCAGCACGCGGGGGGGGACCGGGGAGCTGTTTTTT.